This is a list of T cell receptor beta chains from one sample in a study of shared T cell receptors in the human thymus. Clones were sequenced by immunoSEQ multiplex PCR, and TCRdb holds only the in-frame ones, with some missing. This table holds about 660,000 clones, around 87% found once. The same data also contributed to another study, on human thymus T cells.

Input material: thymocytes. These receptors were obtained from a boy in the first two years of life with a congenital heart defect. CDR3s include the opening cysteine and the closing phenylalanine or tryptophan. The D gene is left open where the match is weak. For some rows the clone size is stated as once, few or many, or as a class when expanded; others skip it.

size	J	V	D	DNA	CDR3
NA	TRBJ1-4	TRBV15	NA	TGTGCCACCAGCCCCGCCAGGGAGGGAACTAATGAAAAACTGTTTTTT	CATSPAREGTNEKLFF
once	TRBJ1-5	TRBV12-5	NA	TGTGCTAGTGGTCACGCTCTGGACAGCCCTAGCAATCAGCCCCAGCATTTT	CASGHALDSPSNQPQHF
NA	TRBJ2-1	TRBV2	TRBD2	TGTGCCAGCAGCCCGACTAGCGGGACTTACAATGAGCAGTTCTTC	CASSPTSGTYNEQFF
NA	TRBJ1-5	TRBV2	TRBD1	TGTGCCAGCGGGGGGCACAGGGGATATAGCAATCAGCCCCAGCATTTT	CASGGHRGYSNQPQHF
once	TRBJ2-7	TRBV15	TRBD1	TGTGCCACCAGCAGAGATTTAATACTAGGGACAGGGTACCACGAGCAGTACTTC	CATSRDLILGTGYHEQYF
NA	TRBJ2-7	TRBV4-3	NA	TGCGCCAGCAGCCAGCTTATGGGCCTGCCATGGCAGGGAACTCTCCTTTACGAGCAGTACTTC	CASSQLMGLPWQGTLLYEQYF
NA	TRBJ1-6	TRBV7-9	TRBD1	TGTGCCAGCAGCCAACGCGACAGGGTAAATAATTCACCCCTCCACTTT	CASSQRDRVNNSPLHF
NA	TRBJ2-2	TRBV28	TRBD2	TGTGCCAGCAGTTTAAACGCGAAACGGACTAGCGGGAGAAAAGCCGGGGAGCTGTTTTTT	CASSLNAKRTSGRKAGELFF
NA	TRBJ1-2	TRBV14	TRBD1	TGTGCCAGCAGCCAGAAAAGACAGGGGGTTGACTATGGCTACACCTTC	CASSQKRQGVDYGYTF
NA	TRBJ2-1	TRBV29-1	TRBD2	TGCAGCGTTCGGCTGAAGCGGGAGCGCCGAGGGAATGAGCAGTTCTTC	CSVRLKRERRGNEQFF
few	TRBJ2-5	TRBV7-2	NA	TGTGCCAGCAGCCTGGTATTAGCGGAAGAGACCCAGTACTTC	CASSLVLAEETQYF
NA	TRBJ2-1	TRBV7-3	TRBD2	TGTGCCAGCAGCTTAGCGGGGGGGCATAACAATGAGCAGTTCTTC	CASSLAGGHNNEQFF
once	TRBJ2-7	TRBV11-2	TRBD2	TGTGCCAGCAGCTTAGATCGGGGGGGATCTTACTACGAGCAGTACTTC	CASSLDRGGSYYEQYF
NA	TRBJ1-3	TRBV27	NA	TGTGCCAGCAGCCGGGGGGATCCGCAGGGAAACACCATATATTTT	CASSRGDPQGNTIYF
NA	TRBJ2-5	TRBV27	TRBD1	TGTGCCAGCAGTTTATCAGAGGGACAGCCAGAGACCCAGTACTTC	CASSLSEGQPETQYF
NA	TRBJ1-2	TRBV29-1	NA	TGCAGCGTAGTGACAGAAGGTAACTATGGCTACACCTTC	CSVVTEGNYGYTF
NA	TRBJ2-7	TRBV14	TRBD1	TGTGCCCGCAGCCCATGCCGGGGACAGGGGGAGCAGTACTTC	CARSPCRGQGEQYF
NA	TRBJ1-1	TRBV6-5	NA	TGTGCCGGCGGGGGTAGGAACACTGAAGCTTTCTTT	CAGGGRNTEAFF
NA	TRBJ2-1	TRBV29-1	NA	TGCAGCGTTGAATTACGGCGGAATATCAATGAGCAGTTCTTC	CSVELRRNINEQFF
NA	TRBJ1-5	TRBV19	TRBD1	TGTGCCAGTATTAACCTACTTCCCGGGACAGATAGCAATCAGCCCCAGCATTTT	CASINLLPGTDSNQPQHF
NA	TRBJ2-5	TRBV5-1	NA	TGCGCCAGCAGCTTCTTGGGAGGTGAGACCCAGTACTTC	CASSFLGGETQYF
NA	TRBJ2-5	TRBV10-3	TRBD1	TGTGCCTCCTCAGGGGGCTATCGAGAGACCCAGTACTTC	CASSGGYRETQYF
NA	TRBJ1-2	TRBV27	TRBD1	TGTGCCAGCAGCAAAACAGGGGTCTATGGCTACACCTTC	CASSKTGVYGYTF
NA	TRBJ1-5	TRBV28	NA	TGTGCCAGCAGTCCAAGGGGTCGTATCAATCAGCCCCAGCATTTT	CASSPRGRINQPQHF
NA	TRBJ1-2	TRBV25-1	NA	TGTGCCCCCGAGGGCTACACCTTC	CAPEGYTF
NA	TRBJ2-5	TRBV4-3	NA	TGCGCCAGCAGCCAAGCGGGACTTGGCGGGACAGAGGTCAAAGGGAGTCAAGAGACCCAGTACTTC	CASSQAGLGGTEVKGSQETQYF
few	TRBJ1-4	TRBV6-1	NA	TGTGCCAGCAGTGAACCGGACGAGCGGAGTGAAAAACTGTTTTTT	CASSEPDERSEKLFF
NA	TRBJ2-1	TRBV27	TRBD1	TGTGCCAGCAGTTGGGACAGGCGCAATGAGCAGTTCTTC	CASSWDRRNEQFF
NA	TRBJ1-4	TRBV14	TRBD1	TGTGCCAGCAGCCAAGAGGAAACAGGGGCGAGGAATGAAAAACTGTTTTTT	CASSQEETGARNEKLFF
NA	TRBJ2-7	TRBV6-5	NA	TGTGCCAGCAGTTACTCGAAGAGGGATTCCTACGAGCAGTACTTC	CASSYSKRDSYEQYF
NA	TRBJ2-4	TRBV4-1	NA	TGCGCCAGCAGCCTTCCAGGGCTAGCCAAAAACATTCAGTACTTC	CASSLPGLAKNIQYF
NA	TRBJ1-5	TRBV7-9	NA	TGTGCCAGCAGCTCGGACGCGAGTAGGGGCCAGCCCCAGCATTTT	CASSSDASRGQPQHF
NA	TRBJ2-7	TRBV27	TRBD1	TGTGCCAGCAGTGCCTATACGGACAGGGGGTCTGTCGACGAGCAGTACTTC	CASSAYTDRGSVDEQYF
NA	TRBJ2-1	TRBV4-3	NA	TGCGCCAGCAGCCAGGGGGGGCCTATGAGGAACTCCTACAATGAGCAGTTCTTC	CASSQGGPMRNSYNEQFF
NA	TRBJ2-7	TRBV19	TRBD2	TGTGCCAGTAGTAGAGGGGGACTAGCGGACTGCGAGCAGTACTTC	CASSRGGLADCEQYF
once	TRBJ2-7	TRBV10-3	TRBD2	TGTGCCATCAGTGAGTTCGTGGCGGGAGGACCCTACGAGCAGTACTTC	CAISEFVAGGPYEQYF
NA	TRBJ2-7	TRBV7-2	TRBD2	TGTGCCAGCAGCTTAGACATGGCGGGAGGGCCGAGCGAGCAGTACTTC	CASSLDMAGGPSEQYF
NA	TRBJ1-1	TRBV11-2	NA	TGTGCCAGCAGCTTAGAGCAGGGGAACACTGAAGCTTTCTTT	CASSLEQGNTEAFF
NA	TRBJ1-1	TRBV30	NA	TGTGCCTGGAATGTGAGGAGGGTGAACACTGAAGCTTTCTTT	CAWNVRRVNTEAFF
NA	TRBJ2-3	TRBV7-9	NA	TGTGCCAGCAGCCCCTGGACAGAGACAGATACGCAGTATTTT	CASSPWTETDTQYF
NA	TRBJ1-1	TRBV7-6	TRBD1	TGTGCCAGCAGCTTAGGGGGACAGGGGGCGTGGGACACTGAAGCTTTCTTT	CASSLGGQGAWDTEAFF
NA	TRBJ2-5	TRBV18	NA	TGTGCCAGCTCACTCACGGACAGAAAAGAGACCCAGTACTTC	CASSLTDRKETQYF
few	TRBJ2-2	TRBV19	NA	TGTGCCAGTAGTCCTGGGACTACCGGGGAGCTGTTTTTT	CASSPGTTGELFF
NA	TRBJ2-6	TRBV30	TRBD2	TGTGCCTGGAGTGGGGGTAGCGGGCTCGGAAATGGGGCCAACGTCCTGACTTTC	CAWSGGSGLGNGANVLTF
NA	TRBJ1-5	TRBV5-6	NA	TGTGCCAGCAGCGTTGGAGGGGCAGATTTTTTAAGCAATCAGCCCCAGCATTTT	CASSVGGADFLSNQPQHF